The 27 T cell receptor beta chains listed next were all sequenced from one sample in a study of T cell clonality in common variable immunodeficiency. Only in-frame clones appear in the TCRdb table, and some are missing; sequencing was by immunoSEQ multiplex PCR. The record shows tens of thousands of clones for this sample, with no singletons present. Sequencing was performed on peripheral blood mononuclear cells. These receptors were obtained from a person between 18 and 75 years old in good health.

There are many counts of this clone. The read comes to an end 3 residues before the CDR3 does, leaving the germline J gene to fill in the end. The chain combines TRBV19 with TRBJ1-5; D is perhaps TRBD1 (6 bases). Germline CDR1 and CDR2: LNHDA and SQIVND (reference sequence). The CDR3 runs to 14 residues. The germline V and J ends were trimmed by 4 bases and 5 bases, with 12 bases remaining between them. The CDR3: CASSTGVVDQPQHF. The CDR3 bases that were read are TGTGCCAGTAGTACAGGGGTCGTCGATCAGCCC.

This clone has a count of ten or more. The sequenced fragment ends 3 residues before the CDR3 boundary, so the rest is inferred from the germline J gene. V usage is TRBV7-4 and J usage is TRBJ2-5, with D possibly TRBD2 on 5 matching bases. CDR3 size: 15 residues. The germline V gene encodes CDR1 SGHVT and CDR2 SQSDAQ. CDR3 amino acids: CPTQPRAGRKETQYF. CDR3 DNA (partial): TGTCCCACTCAACCCCGGGCGGGCAGGAAAGAGACC.

This clone has ten or more counts. The read ends 3 residues early relative to the CDR3; the germline J gene fills the gap. The rearrangement joins TRBV6-2 or TRBV6-3 to TRBJ1-4, with D tentatively TRBD1 (5 bases). Per the germline V gene, CDR1 is MNHEY and CDR2 is SVGEGT. The CDR3 consists of 15 residues. Trimming cost V 5 bases and J 0 bases, with 10 bases left between them. CDR3 DNA, as far as it was read: TGTGCCAGCAGTCCGGGACTGCCAACTAATGAAAAA. Translation gives CASSPGLPTNEK. The complete CDR3 protein is CASSPGLPTNEKLFF.

This clone was counted many times. The read ends 3 residues shy of where the CDR3 ends; the end is completed using the germline J gene. The genes are TRBV5-6 and TRBJ1-2, with TRBD1 matching over 7 bases. J was trimmed by 3 bases and V by 5 bases; bases with no gene match: 10. The CDR3 consists of 15 residues. The germline gives CDR1 SGHDT, CDR2 YYEEEE. The CDR3 DNA, read in part, is TGTGCCAGCAGACCAGACAGGGACGAAGACTATGGC. Translated, it gives CASRPDRDEDYG. The full CDR3 is CASRPDRDEDYGYTF.

There are a few counts of this clone. The CDR3 DNA, read in part, is TGTGCCAGCAGCTTAGGCCCGACAGGGAATCAGCCC. It codes for CASSLGPTGNQP. The full CDR3 protein is CASSLGPTGNQPQHF. The rearrangement uses TRBV11-2 and TRBJ1-5; TRBD1 agrees at 7 bases. The read ends 3 residues early relative to the CDR3; the germline J gene fills the gap. Germline V gene sequence: CDR1 SGHAT, CDR2 FQNNGV. The V and J ends lost 1 base and 4 bases, in that order; junction bases with no gene match: 4. This CDR3 has 15 residues.

This clone appeared many times. The sequence runs out 3 residues before the end of the CDR3; the remainder is reconstructed from the germline J gene. The rearrangement links TRBV18 to TRBJ2-3, with no clear D. This CDR3 spans 14 amino acids. The ends were cut back, 5 bases at V and 3 bases at J, with 12 bases in the middle. CDR1 is KGHSH and CDR2 is LQKENI in the germline V gene. The sequenced part of the CDR3 DNA is TGTGCCAGCTCAACACGGCCTAGAACAGATACG. Translating gives CASSTRPRTDT. The full CDR3 sequence reads CASSTRPRTDTQYF.

This clone was detected ten times or more. The read gets to within 3 residues of the CDR3 end, and the germline J gene fills in the rest. This sequence joins TRBV29-1 and TRBJ2-5; D is unresolved. Germline CDR1 is SQVTM and CDR2 is ANQGSEA. V was clipped by 2 bases and J by 1 base, with 8 bases between them. The CDR3 loop spans 13 amino acids. CDR3: CSVELRLQETQYF. CDR3 DNA (partial): TGCAGCGTTGAATTGCGGCTCCAAGAGACC.

This clone occurred many times. From the germline J gene comes the end of the CDR3, since the read stops 3 residues before it. This sequence joins TRBV7-9 and TRBJ1-2, with 7 bases matching TRBD1. Germline assignment: CDR1 SEHNR and CDR2 FQNEAQ (reference sequence). The CDR3 spans 15 residues. The sequenced CDR3 bases are TGTGCCAGCAGCTTAGCAGACAGGGACAGTCGCGGC. The encoded protein is CASSLADRDSRG. The entire CDR3 sequence reads CASSLADRDSRGYTF.

At least ten counts were recorded for this clone. The read ends 3 residues before the CDR3 terminus; that terminus is restored from the germline J gene. The rearrangement joins TRBV7-2 to TRBJ2-3; 11 bases line up with TRBD1. The J segment lost 3 bases and the V segment lost 3 bases, leaving 2 bases of the junction unmatched. CDR3 length: 15 amino acids. CDR1 and CDR2 (germline): SGHTA, FQGNSA. The CDR3 spells CASSLGQGGTDTQYF. The sequenced part of the CDR3 DNA is TGTGCCAGCAGCTTGGGACAGGGGGGTACAGATACG.

This clone was found a few times. With a much larger clone just one base away, this may be a read error. The CDR3 extends 3 residues past the end of the read, so its final part is completed from the germline J gene. The chain has TRBV7-3 and TRBJ1-1, with 7 bases matching TRBD1. Germline V gives CDR1 SGHTA, CDR2 FQGTGA. Unmatched junction bases numbered 6, after V lost 4 bases and J lost 1 base. The CDR3 consists of 15 residues. Incomplete CDR3 DNA: TGTGCCAGCAGCTCCACAGGGGCCCGGAACACTGAA. It is translated as CASSSTGARNTE. The whole CDR3 is CASSSTGARNTEAFF.

At least ten counts were recorded for this clone. The DNA ends 3 residues before the CDR3 does, and the rest of the CDR3 is filled in from the germline J gene. The rearrangement joins TRBV7-6 to TRBJ1-1; D is uncertain. Trimming took 1 base from V and 1 from J, leaving 10 bases between them. CDR3 length: 15 amino acids. Germline V CDR1 and CDR2: SGHVS, FNYEAQ. The chain's CDR3 is CASSLGPGSNTEAFF. Partial CDR3 DNA: TGTGCCAGCAGCTTAGGCCCGGGGTCGAACACTGAA.

This clone was counted at least ten times. The sequence runs out 3 residues before the end of the CDR3; the remainder is reconstructed from the germline J gene. The chain employs TRBV11-2 and TRBJ2-7, with D uncertain. Trimming removed 1 base at V and 3 bases at J, with 13 bases between. Germline CDR1 SGHAT, CDR2 FQNNGV. The length of the CDR3 is 15 residues. Incomplete CDR3 DNA: TGTGCCAGCAGCTTAGTGGGCAGAACGGTCTACGAG. Encoded protein: CASSLVGRTVYE. The complete CDR3 reads CASSLVGRTVYEQYF. Based on the CDR3 plus reference TRBV11-2 and TRBJ2-7, the full variable domain is EAGVAQSPRYKIIEKRQSVAFWCNPISGHATLYWYQQILGQGPKLLIQFQNNGVVDDSQLPKDRFSAERLKGVDSTLKIQPAKLEDSAVYLCASSLVGRTVYEQYFGPGTRLTVT.

The table lists this clone with many counts. The CDR3 extends 3 residues past the end of the read, so its final part is completed from the germline J gene. The gene calls are TRBV7-8 and TRBJ1-1; 11 bases are a match to TRBD1. CDR3 length equals 14 residues. Germline CDR1 and CDR2: SGHVS and FQNEAQ. Trimming at V came to 5 bases and at J to 4 bases, leaving 3 bases not matched to a gene. The sequenced part of the CDR3 DNA is TGTGCCAGCAGCCGCGGGACAGGGGGCACTGAA. Residues: CASSRGTGGTE. The whole CDR3 is CASSRGTGGTEAFF.

This clone was seen a handful of times. Only one base separates this from a far larger clonotype, so it likely reflects a read error. The read finishes 3 residues shy of the CDR3 end, and the germline J gene is used to complete it. The same CDR3 can be traced to other DNA sequences in this sample. The chain couples TRBV19 to TRBJ2-2; 8 nucleotides agree with TRBD1. CDR1 LNHDA and CDR2 SQIVND come from the germline V gene (reference sequence). The CDR3 has 14 residues. The trim removed 8 bases at V and 6 bases at J, leaving 8 bases unmatched. The CDR3 sequence is CASRGTGIAGELFF. CDR3 bases read: TGTGCCAGTCGCGGGACAGGAATCGCCGGGGAG.

This clone was seen many times. With the read ending 3 residues before the CDR3 end, the germline J gene is used to fill in that end. V is TRBV2 and J is TRBJ1-4; perhaps TRBD1 as D (6 bases). Germline lookup yields CDR1 SNHLY and CDR2 FYNNEI. V dropped 7 bases and J dropped 10 bases, with 16 bases sitting between them. CDR3 size: 13 residues. The CDR3 bases that were read are TGTGCCAGCATTCGCAGGGGAGGGGTAAAA. It yields the protein CASIRRGGVK. The whole CDR3 region reads CASIRRGGVKLFF. Full variable domain (rest looked up from reference TRBV2 and TRBJ1-4): EPEVTQTPSHQVTQMGQEVILRCVPISNHLYFYWYRQILGQKVEFLVSFYNNEISEKSEIFDDQFSVERPDGSNFTLKIRSTKLEDSAMYFCASIRRGGVKLFFGSGTQLSVL.

The sample holds many counts of this clone. Read sequence stops 3 residues before the CDR3 end, and the germline J gene provides the missing end. The J gene is TRBJ2-1, the V gene TRBV5-6; TRBD1 aligns across 8 bases. With V trimmed by 4 bases and J by 3 bases, 6 bases remained unmatched. The CDR3 sequence is 15 residues long. Germline values: CDR1 SGHDT, CDR2 YYEEEE. The sequenced CDR3 bases are TGTGCCAGCAGCCAGACAGGGGCGAACTACAATGAG. This translates into CASSQTGANYNE. The full CDR3 protein reads CASSQTGANYNEQFF.

This clone was observed at least ten times. The read is 3 residues too short to cover the CDR3 end, so that end is filled in from the germline J gene. The J gene is TRBJ1-1, the V gene TRBV20-1; TRBD1 might be the D (6 bases). The CDR3 totals 14 residues. V dropped 5 bases and J dropped 4 bases, with 17 bases sitting between them. Per the germline V gene, CDR1 is DFQATT and CDR2 is SNEGSKA (reference sequence). The CDR3: CSAGGGVGSTEAFF. The CDR3 DNA, read in part, is TGCAGTGCTGGAGGGGGGGTAGGTAGCACTGAA.

Ten or more counts support this clone. The chain's CDR3 is CSARPTGFEQYF. The sequenced part of the CDR3 DNA is TGCAGTGCTCGCCCGACAGGGTTCGAG. The chain has TRBV20-1 and TRBJ2-7, with TRBD1 matching 7 bases. The DNA ends 3 residues before the CDR3 does, and the rest of the CDR3 is filled in from the germline J gene. The V gene's germline CDR1 is DFQATT and CDR2 SNEGSKA (reference sequence). V gave up 5 bases and J gave up 6 bases; unmatched junction bases: 7. This CDR3 contains 12 residues.

This clone was detected many times. The read is 3 residues too short to cover the CDR3 end, so that end is filled in from the germline J gene. The chain combines TRBV5-1 with TRBJ2-1, with 11 bases matching TRBD2. Germline CDR1 SGHRS, CDR2 YFSETQ. The CDR3 is 17 residues long. The junction had 9 bases not matched to a gene; V was cut back by 0 bases and J by 7 bases. The DNA read from the CDR3 is TGCGCCAGCAGCTTGGATGCTAGCGGGAGGTCGGGGAATGAG. Translated: CASSLDASGRSGNE. In full, the CDR3 is CASSLDASGRSGNEQFF.

This clone was detected many times. The read stops 3 residues short of the end of the CDR3; the missing end is completed from the germline J gene. The rearrangement uses TRBV15 and TRBJ2-7, with D unresolved. Looked up from germline, CDR1 is LNHNV and CDR2 is YYDKDF (reference sequence). Trimming cost V 0 bases and J 2 bases, with 8 bases left between them. The CDR3 is 14 amino acids. The sequenced CDR3 bases are TGTGCCACCAGCAGAGAAGCAAGAACCTACGAG. It encodes CATSREARTYE. The CDR3 in its entirety is CATSREARTYEQYF. The whole variable domain, remainder taken from reference TRBV15 and TRBJ2-7, is DAMVIQNPRYQVTQFGKPVTLSCSQTLNHNVMYWYQQKSSQAPKLLFHYYDKDFNNEADTPDNFQSRRPNTSFCFLDIRSPGLGDTAMYLCATSREARTYEQYFGPGTRLTVT.

This clone appeared many times. The read is 3 residues too short to cover the CDR3 end, so that end is filled in from the germline J gene. The rearrangement links TRBV12-3 or TRBV12-4 to TRBJ2-3; D uncertain. V lost 8 bases, J lost 1 base, and 13 bases lay in between. The CDR3 is made up of 14 amino acids. The CDR3 spells CASCCAAGTDTQYF. The sequenced part of the CDR3 DNA is TGTGCCAGCTGCTGCGCGGCCGGCACAGATACG.

This clone was observed at least ten times. The read terminates 3 residues before the CDR3 end, so the remaining end is supplied by the germline J gene. The chain recombines TRBV19 with TRBJ2-3, with TRBD2 matching over 14 bases. The trim removed 9 bases at V and 5 bases at J, leaving 7 bases unmatched. The CDR3 extends over 15 amino acids. CDR1 and CDR2 (germline): LNHDA, SQIVND (reference sequence). The covered CDR3 bases are TGTGCCAGCTCGACTAGCGGGGGGGCAGGAGATACG. Protein sequence: CASSTSGGAGDT. The entire CDR3 protein is CASSTSGGAGDTQYF.

This clone was seen at least ten times. Sequencing ends 3 residues short of the CDR3 end; the germline J gene provides the rest. The J gene is TRBJ2-1, the V gene TRBV12-3 or TRBV12-4, with TRBD2 matching 13 bases. V was pared by 1 base and J by 3 bases, with 6 bases of the junction left unmatched. The CDR3 has 18 residues. The DNA read from the CDR3 is TGTGCCAGCAGTTTAGGGACTAGCGGGGGTCGTTACTACAATGAG. This translates into CASSLGTSGGRYYNE. The entire CDR3 protein is CASSLGTSGGRYYNEQFF.

This clone was picked up many times. The observed sequence ends 3 residues before the CDR3 terminus, with the missing tail filled in from the germline J gene. This chain links TRBV20-1 with TRBJ1-2; no definite D call. Germline V gene data show CDR1 as DFQATT and CDR2 as SNEGSKA (reference sequence). The CDR3 loop spans 12 amino acids. V lost 5 bases and J lost 4, with 11 bases in between. CDR3 DNA (partial): TGCAGTGCTCCAAAAGACTTCTATGGC. Amino acids: CSAPKDFYG. The CDR3 as a whole reads CSAPKDFYGYTF.

This clone was counted at least ten times. The read ends 3 residues shy of where the CDR3 ends; the end is completed using the germline J gene. V usage is TRBV7-3 and J usage is TRBJ2-3; D unclear. This CDR3 region has 14 residues. The germline V gene encodes CDR1 SGHTA and CDR2 FQGTGA. Trimming cost V 3 bases and J 2 bases, with 9 bases left between them. The sequenced CDR3 bases are TGTGCCAGCAGCTTTAGTCCCTTCACAGATACG. As protein: CASSFSPFTDT. The CDR3 reads in full as CASSFSPFTDTQYF.

This clone has a count of ten or more. The read is 3 residues too short to cover the CDR3 end, so that end is filled in from the germline J gene. The V call is TRBV20-1, the J call TRBJ2-1; 13 bases align to TRBD2. Germline-derived CDR1 and CDR2 are DFQATT and SNEGSKA (reference sequence). The length of the CDR3 is 17 residues. J lost 6 bases, V lost 2 bases, and 10 bases had no gene match. The covered CDR3 bases are TGCAGTGCTAGACTGAACGGACTAGCGGGAGTGGGCAATGAG. Amino acid sequence: CSARLNGLAGVGNE. The whole CDR3 reads CSARLNGLAGVGNEQFF.

This clone was observed many times. Read sequence stops 3 residues before the CDR3 end, and the germline J gene provides the missing end. The genes are TRBV11-2 and TRBJ2-5; possible D gene TRBD2, 6 bases. Trimming removed 1 base at V and 4 bases at J, with 10 bases between. Germline V gene data show CDR1 as SGHAT and CDR2 as FQNNGV. The CDR3 loop spans 14 amino acids. The CDR3 protein is CASSLVASAETQYF. The CDR3 DNA, read in part, is TGTGCCAGCAGCTTAGTGGCTAGCGCAGAGACC.